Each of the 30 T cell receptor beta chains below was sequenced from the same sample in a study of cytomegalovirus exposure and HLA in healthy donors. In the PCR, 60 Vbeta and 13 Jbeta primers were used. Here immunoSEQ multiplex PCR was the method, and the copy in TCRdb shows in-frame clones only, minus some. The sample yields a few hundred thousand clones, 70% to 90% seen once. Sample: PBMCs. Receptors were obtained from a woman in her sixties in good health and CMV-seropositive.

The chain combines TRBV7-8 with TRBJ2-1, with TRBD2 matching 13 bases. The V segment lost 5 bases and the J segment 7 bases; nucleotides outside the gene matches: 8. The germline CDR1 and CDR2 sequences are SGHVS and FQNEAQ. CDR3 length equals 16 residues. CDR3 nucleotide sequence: TGTGCCAGCAGCCTACCACTAGCGGGAGGGCTGAATGAGCAGTTCTTC. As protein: CASSLPLAGGLNEQFF.

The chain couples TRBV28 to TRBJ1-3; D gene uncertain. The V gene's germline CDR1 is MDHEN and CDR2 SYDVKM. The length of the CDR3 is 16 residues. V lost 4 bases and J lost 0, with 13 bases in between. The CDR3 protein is CASSSYLGSSGNTIYF. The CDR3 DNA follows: TGTGCCAGCAGTTCCTATCTGGGCAGCTCTGGAAACACCATATATTTT.

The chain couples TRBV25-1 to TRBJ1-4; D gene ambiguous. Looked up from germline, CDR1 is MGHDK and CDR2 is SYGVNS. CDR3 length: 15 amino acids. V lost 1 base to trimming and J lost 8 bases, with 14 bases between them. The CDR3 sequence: CASSESGSVREKLFF. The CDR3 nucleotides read TGTGCCAGCAGTGAATCGGGGTCGGTGCGGGAAAAACTGTTTTTT.

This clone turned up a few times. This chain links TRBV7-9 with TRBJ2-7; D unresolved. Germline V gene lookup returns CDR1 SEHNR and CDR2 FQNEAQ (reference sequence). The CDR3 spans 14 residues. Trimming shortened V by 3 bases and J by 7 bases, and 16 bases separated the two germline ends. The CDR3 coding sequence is TGTGCCAGCAGCTTCTCTACTGGGCGCTTTGAGCAGTACTTC. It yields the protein CASSFSTGRFEQYF.

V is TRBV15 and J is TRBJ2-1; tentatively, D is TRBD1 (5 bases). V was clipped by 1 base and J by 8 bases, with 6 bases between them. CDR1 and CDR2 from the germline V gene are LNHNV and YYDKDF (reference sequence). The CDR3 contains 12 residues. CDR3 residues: CATSRAGYEQFF. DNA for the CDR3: TGTGCCACCAGCAGAGCAGGGTATGAGCAGTTCTTC. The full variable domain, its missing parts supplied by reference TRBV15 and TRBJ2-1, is DAMVIQNPRYQVTQFGKPVTLSCSQTLNHNVMYWYQQKSSQAPKLLFHYYDKDFNNEADTPDNFQSRRPNTSFCFLDIRSPGLGDTAMYLCATSRAGYEQFFGPGTRLTVL.

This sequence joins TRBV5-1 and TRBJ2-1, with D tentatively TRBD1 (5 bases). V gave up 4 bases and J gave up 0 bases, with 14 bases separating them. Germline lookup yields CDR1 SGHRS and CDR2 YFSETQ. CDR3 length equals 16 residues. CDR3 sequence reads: CASSGTGVNSYNEQFF. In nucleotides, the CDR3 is TGCGCCAGCAGCGGTACAGGAGTGAACTCCTACAATGAGCAGTTCTTC.

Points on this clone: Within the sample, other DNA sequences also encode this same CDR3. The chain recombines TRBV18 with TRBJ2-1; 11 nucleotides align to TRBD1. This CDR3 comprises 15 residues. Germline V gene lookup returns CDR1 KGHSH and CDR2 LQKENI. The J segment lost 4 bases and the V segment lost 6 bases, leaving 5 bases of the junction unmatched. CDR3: CASSPGQGAYNEQFF. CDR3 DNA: TGTGCCAGCTCTCCCGGACAGGGGGCTTACAATGAGCAGTTCTTC.

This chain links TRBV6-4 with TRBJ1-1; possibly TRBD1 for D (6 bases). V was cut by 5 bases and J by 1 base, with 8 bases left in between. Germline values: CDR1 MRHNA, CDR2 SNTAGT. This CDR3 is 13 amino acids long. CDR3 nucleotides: TGTGCCAGCAGTAACAGGGCGAACACTGAAGCTTTCTTT. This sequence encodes CASSNRANTEAFF.

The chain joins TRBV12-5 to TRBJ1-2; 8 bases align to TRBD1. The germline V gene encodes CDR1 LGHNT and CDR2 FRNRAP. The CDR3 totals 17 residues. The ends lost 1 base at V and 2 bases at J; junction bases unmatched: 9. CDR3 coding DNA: TGTGCTAGTGGTTTGGCACTCTGGCAGGGGGCGAACTATGGCTACACCTTC. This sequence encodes CASGLALWQGANYGYTF.

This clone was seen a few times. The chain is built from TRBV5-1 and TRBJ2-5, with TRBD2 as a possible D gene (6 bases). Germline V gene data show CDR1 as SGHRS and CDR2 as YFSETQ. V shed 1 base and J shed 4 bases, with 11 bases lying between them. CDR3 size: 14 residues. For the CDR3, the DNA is TGCGCCAGCAGCTTGTTCGGGAGTGGAGAGACCCAGTACTTC. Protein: CASSLFGSGETQYF.

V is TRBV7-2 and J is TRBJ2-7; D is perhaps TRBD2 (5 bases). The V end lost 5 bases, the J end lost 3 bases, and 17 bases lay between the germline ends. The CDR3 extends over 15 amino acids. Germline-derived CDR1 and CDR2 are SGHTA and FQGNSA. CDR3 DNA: TGTGCCAGCAGCACGAGGGCCGCTCTCATCTACGAGCAGTACTTC. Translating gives CASSTRAALIYEQYF.

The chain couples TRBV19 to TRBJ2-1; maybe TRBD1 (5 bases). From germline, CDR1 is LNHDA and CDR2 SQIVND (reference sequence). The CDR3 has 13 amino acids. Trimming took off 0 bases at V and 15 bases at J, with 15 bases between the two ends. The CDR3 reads CASSIEYKGPPFF. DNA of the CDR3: TGTGCCAGTAGTATAGAATATAAGGGGCCACCGTTCTTC.

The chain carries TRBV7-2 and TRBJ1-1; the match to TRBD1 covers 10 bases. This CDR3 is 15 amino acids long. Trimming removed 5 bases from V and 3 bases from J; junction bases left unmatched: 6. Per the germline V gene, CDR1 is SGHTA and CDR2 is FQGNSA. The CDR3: CASSTWTGGDTEAFF. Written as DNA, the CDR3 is TGTGCCAGCAGCACCTGGACAGGGGGAGACACTGAAGCTTTCTTT.

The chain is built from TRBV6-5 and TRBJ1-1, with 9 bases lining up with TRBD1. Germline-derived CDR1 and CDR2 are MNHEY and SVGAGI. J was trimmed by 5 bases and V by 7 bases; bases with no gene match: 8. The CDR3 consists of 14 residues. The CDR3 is CASKHDRGSTEAFF. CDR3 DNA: TGTGCCAGCAAACATGACAGGGGGTCGACTGAAGCTTTCTTT.

CDR3 DNA: TGTGCCAGCAGCTCGCCCGGTACGGGTGAGGACACTGAAGCTTTCTTT. Its translation is CASSSPGTGEDTEAFF. The J gene is TRBJ1-1, the V gene TRBV13; D remains ambiguous. The CDR3 covers 16 residues. Germline values: CDR1 PRHDT, CDR2 FYEKMQ (reference sequence). V was pared by 4 bases and J by 3 bases, with 18 bases between.

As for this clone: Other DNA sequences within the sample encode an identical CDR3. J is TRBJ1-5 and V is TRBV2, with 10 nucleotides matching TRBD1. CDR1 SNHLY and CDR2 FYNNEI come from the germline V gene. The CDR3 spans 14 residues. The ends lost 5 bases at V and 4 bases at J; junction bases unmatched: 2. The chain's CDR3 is CASSPGQGNQPQHF. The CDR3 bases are TGTGCCAGCAGTCCGGGACAGGGGAATCAGCCCCAGCATTTT.

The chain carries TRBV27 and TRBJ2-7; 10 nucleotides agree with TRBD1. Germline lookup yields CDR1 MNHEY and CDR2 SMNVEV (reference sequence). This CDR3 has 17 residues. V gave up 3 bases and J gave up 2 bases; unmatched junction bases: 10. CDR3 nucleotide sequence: TGTGCCAGCAGTTTGAGGGCCGGGACAGGGGTAACCTACGAGCAGTACTTC. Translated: CASSLRAGTGVTYEQYF.

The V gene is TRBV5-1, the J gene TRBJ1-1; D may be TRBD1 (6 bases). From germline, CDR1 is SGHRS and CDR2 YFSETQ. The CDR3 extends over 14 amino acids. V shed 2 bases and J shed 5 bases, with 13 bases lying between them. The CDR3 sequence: CASSLQGGRTEAFF. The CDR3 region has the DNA TGCGCCAGCAGCTTACAGGGCGGTCGTACTGAAGCTTTCTTT.

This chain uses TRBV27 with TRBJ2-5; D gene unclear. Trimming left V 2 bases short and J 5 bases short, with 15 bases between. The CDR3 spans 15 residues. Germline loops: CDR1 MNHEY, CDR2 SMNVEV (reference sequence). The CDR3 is CASSLTGMRLETQYF. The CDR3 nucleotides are TGTGCCAGCAGTTTAACTGGTATGCGTTTGGAGACCCAGTACTTC.

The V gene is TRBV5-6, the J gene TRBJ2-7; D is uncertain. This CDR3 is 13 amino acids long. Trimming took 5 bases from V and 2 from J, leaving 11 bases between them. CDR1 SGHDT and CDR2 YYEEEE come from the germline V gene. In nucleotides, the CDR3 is TGTGCCAGCAGTCGAGCGAACACCTACGAGCAGTACTTC. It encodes CASSRANTYEQYF.

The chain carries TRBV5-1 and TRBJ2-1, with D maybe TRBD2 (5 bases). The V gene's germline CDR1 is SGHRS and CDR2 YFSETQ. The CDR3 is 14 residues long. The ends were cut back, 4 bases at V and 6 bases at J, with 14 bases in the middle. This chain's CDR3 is CASSPRLRGNEQFF. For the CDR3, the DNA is TGCGCCAGCAGCCCACGCCTTCGGGGCAATGAGCAGTTCTTC. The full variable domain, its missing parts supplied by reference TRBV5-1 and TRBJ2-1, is KAGVTQTPRYLIKTRGQQVTLSCSPISGHRSVSWYQQTPGQGLQFLFEYFSETQRNKGNFPGRFSGRQFSNSRSEMNVSTLELGDSALYLCASSPRLRGNEQFFGPGTRLTVL.

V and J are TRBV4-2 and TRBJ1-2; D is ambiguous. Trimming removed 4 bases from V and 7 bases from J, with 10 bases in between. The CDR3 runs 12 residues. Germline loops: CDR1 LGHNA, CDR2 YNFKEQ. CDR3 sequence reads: CASSREPVGYTF. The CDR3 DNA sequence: TGTGCCAGCAGCCGCGAGCCCGTTGGCTACACCTTC.

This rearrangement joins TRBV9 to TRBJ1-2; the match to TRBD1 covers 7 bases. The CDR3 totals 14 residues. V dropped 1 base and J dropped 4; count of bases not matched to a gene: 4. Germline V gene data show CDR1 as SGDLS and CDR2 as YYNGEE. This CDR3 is CASSVTGDFYGYTF. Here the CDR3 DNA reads TGTGCCAGCAGCGTAACAGGGGACTTCTATGGCTACACCTTC.

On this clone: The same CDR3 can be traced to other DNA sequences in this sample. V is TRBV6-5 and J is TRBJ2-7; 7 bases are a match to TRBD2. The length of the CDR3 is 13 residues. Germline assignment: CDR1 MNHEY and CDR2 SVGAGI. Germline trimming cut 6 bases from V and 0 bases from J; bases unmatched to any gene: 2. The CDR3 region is CASSQRDSYEQYF. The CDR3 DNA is TGTGCCAGCAGCCAGCGGGACTCCTACGAGCAGTACTTC.

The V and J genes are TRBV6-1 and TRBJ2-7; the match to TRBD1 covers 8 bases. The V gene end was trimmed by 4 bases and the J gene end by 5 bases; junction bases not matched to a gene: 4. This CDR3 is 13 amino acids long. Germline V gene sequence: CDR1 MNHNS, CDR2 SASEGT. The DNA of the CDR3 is TGTGCCAGCAGTGGACAGGGGTTTAACGAGCAGTACTTC. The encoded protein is CASSGQGFNEQYF.

The DNA of the CDR3 is TGTGCCAGCAGTGACGAAGCCCTTTACAATGAGCAGTTCTTC. Its protein is CASSDEALYNEQFF. The chain carries TRBV2 and TRBJ2-1; D gene unclear. The germline V and J ends were trimmed by 3 bases and 4 bases, with 10 bases remaining between them. This CDR3 comprises 14 residues. The germline CDR1 and CDR2 sequences are SNHLY and FYNNEI.

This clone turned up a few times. The CDR3 region has the DNA TGTGCCAGCAGCTTATTCGGCACAGATACGCAGTATTTT. Translating gives CASSLFGTDTQYF. This chain links TRBV7-3 with TRBJ2-3; D uncertain. With 2 bases removed from V and 1 base from J, the gap between germline ends came to 4 bases. Germline-derived CDR1 and CDR2 are SGHTA and FQGTGA. This CDR3 contains 13 residues.

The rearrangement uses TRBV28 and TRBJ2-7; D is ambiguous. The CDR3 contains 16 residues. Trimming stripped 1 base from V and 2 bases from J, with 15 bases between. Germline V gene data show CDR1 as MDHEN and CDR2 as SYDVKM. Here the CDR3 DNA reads TGTGCCAGCAGTTTATTTACGTACCCCGCGACCTACGAGCAGTACTTC. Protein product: CASSLFTYPATYEQYF.

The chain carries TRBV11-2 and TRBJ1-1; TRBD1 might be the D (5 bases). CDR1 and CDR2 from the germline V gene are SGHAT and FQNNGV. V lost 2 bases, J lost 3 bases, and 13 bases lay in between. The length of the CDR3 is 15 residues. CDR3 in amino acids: CASSLRGPGYTEAFF. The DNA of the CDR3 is TGTGCCAGCAGCTTAAGGGGCCCTGGTTACACTGAAGCTTTCTTT.

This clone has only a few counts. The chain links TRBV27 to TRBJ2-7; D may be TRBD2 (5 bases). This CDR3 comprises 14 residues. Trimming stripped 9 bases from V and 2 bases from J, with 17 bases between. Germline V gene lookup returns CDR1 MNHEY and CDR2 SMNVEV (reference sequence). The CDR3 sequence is CASSGERHPYEQYF. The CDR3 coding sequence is TGTGCCAGTAGTGGGGAGAGGCATCCCTACGAGCAGTACTTC.